This record looks at one T cell receptor (beta chain) sequence and its context. The target antigen is unknown. This specimen comes from a study of shared clonotypes between healthy human individuals. Broader study findings: Generation of non-shared clonotypes was less probable than generation of clonotypes shared by all four donors.

This table comes from immunoSEQ multiplex PCR, and its TCRdb copy is limited to in-frame clones, with some not included. The sample records roughly 2 million clones, almost 96% being singletons. Sequenced sample: naive CD4+ T cells sorted from blood. Subset described: CD45RA+ positively selected. This clonotype was sampled from a man younger than 35 in good health.

The CDR3 bases are TGTGCCAGCAGCAAGGGACAGGGGAGGCGAGTAAGCTCCTACGAGCAGTACTTC. This encodes CASSKGQGRRVSSYEQYF. The V call is TRBV21-1, the J call TRBJ2-7; the table names TRBD1, a call not compared with the DNA. TRBV21-1 has pseudogene status. The CDR3 is 18 residues long.